This is a list of T cell receptor beta chains from one sample in a study of T cell responses to AZD1222 COVID-19 vaccine. Profiling relied on immunoSEQ multiplex PCR, and the TCRdb table lists in-frame clones only, not all of them. The sample lists fewer than 250,000 clones, 85% to 95% occurring once. The sample in question was peripheral blood, obtained on day 0 of AZD1222 vaccination. The receptors derive from an adult in good health. Both conserved end residues are part of each CDR3. A D gene is named only where the DNA matches it firmly. Clone size is not always given. Where it is, it says once, few, many or a class for expanded clones.

CDR3nt	CDR3aa	d_gene	j_gene	v_gene	abundance
TGTGCCAGCAGCCAAGGACTAGCTGGGGTTAATGAGCAGTTCTTC	CASSQGLAGVNEQFF	TRBD2	TRBJ2-1	TRBV14	-
TGCGCCAGCAGCTTACTAGGGGGAGCTAATGAAAAACTGTTTTTT	CASSLLGGANEKLFF	-	TRBJ1-4	TRBV5-1	-
TGTGCCAGCAGCGCCCAGGGGGGTACTGAAGCTTTCTTT	CASSAQGGTEAFF	TRBD1	TRBJ1-1	TRBV9	-
TGTGCCAGCAGTTCCGACGGGAACTATGGCTACACCTTC	CASSSDGNYGYTF	-	TRBJ1-2	TRBV6-2/TRBV6-3	-
TGTGTCAGCAGTTGGGGACAGGGCCGAGAGGGCTACACCTTC	CVSSWGQGREGYTF	TRBD1	TRBJ1-2	TRBV6-5	once
TGTGCCAGCAGCTTAGTTGGGACCCAGTACTTC	CASSLVGTQYF	-	TRBJ2-5	TRBV11-1	-
TGTGCCAGCAGCGCGACAGGGGGGCAAGACGGGGAGCTGTTTTTT	CASSATGGQDGELFF	TRBD1	TRBJ2-2	TRBV9	-
TGTGCCAGCTCACCTAGGGCTGATGAAAAACTGTTTTTT	CASSPRADEKLFF	-	TRBJ1-4	TRBV18	-
TGTGCCTGGAGTGGGGGGGGGACTGATACGCAGTATTTT	CAWSGGGTDTQYF	TRBD2	TRBJ2-3	TRBV30	-
TGTGCCAGCAGTTTCCCACCCCGAAACGGCGATGAGCAGTTCTTC	CASSFPPRNGDEQFF	-	TRBJ2-1	TRBV28	-
TGTGCCAGCAGCCGTACTCAGGACAGGGGGCGAGGGGGCTACACCTTC	CASSRTQDRGRGGYTF	TRBD1	TRBJ1-2	TRBV3-1/TRBV3-2	-
TGTGCCAGCAGCCCCCGGGACCTCTATGGCTACACCTTC	CASSPRDLYGYTF	-	TRBJ1-2	TRBV6-5	-
TGCGCCAGCAGGATGAGTTTGGAGACCCAGTACTTC	CASRMSLETQYF	-	TRBJ2-5	TRBV5-1	-
TGTGCCAGCAGTGAAGTGAAGAACACTGAAGCTTTCTTT	CASSEVKNTEAFF	-	TRBJ1-1	TRBV6-1	-